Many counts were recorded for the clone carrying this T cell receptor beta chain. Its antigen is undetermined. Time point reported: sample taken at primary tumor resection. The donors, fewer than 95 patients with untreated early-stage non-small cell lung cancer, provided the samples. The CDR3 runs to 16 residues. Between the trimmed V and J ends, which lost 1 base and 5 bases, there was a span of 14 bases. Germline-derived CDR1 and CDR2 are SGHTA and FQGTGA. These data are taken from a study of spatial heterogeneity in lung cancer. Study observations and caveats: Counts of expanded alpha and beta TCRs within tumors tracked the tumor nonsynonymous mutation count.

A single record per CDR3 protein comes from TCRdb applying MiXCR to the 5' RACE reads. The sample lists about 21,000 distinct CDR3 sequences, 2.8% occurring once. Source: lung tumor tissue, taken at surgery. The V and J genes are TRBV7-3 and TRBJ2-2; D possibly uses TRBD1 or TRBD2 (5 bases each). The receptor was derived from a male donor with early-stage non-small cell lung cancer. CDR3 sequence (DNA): TGTGCCAGCAGCTTAAACTCGGGACCCCAAACCGGGGAGCTGTTTTTT. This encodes CASSLNSGPQTGELFF.